Presented here are 19 T cell receptor beta chains from one specimen sequenced in a study of patients and donors after allogeneic stem cell transplantation. Via MiXCR, TCRdb re-called the RT-PCR reads, giving one row per CDR3 protein. Of 20,000 or so distinct CDR3 sequences listed, 35% to 45% are singletons. Specimen: blood, either unsorted or a sorted T cell fraction (not recorded which). All receptors come from a human donor who was either an allogeneic HSCT recipient or a stem cell or donor lymphocyte infusion donor (not recorded which). It is not recorded whose cells these are; they may come from a transplant donor.

The rearrangement joins TRBV27 to TRBJ1-6; D call uncertain. CDR3 size: 15 residues. The V gene's germline CDR1 is MNHEY and CDR2 SMNVEV (reference sequence). The V gene lost 5 bases and the J gene lost 0 bases, with 8 bases spanning the gap. The CDR3 DNA follows: TGTGCCAGCAGTCCCTGGGGCTCCTATAATTCACCCCTCCACTTT. Protein product: CASSPWGSYNSPLHF.

This clonotype has more than one count but fewer than ten. The chain recombines TRBV28 with TRBJ1-5, with D maybe TRBD1 (6 bases). This CDR3 spans 16 amino acids. V was shortened by 1 base and J by 4 bases, with 14 bases between the two germline ends. Germline CDR1 and CDR2: MDHEN and SYDVKM. DNA for the CDR3: TGTGCCAGCAGTTTATTGGGGGGCACTCAAAATCAGCCCCAGCATTTT. This sequence encodes CASSLLGGTQNQPQHF.

This chain connects TRBV29-1 to TRBJ2-5; TRBD2 might be the D (6 bases). V shed 6 bases and J shed 5 bases, with 16 bases lying between them. The germline V gene encodes CDR1 SQVTM and CDR2 ANQGSEA. The CDR3 totals 13 residues. CDR3 in DNA: TGCAGCGTGGAGGGCCGGGATCTGGAGACCCAGTACTTC. Residues: CSVEGRDLETQYF.

This chain connects TRBV27 to TRBJ2-4; 7 nucleotides line up with TRBD1. Germline loops: CDR1 MNHEY, CDR2 SMNVEV (reference sequence). This CDR3 is built from 15 residues. The V and J ends lost 2 bases and 2 bases, in that order; junction bases with no gene match: 3. The CDR3: CASSLATGTKNIQYF. The CDR3, as DNA: TGTGCCAGCAGTTTAGCGACAGGGACCAAAAACATTCAGTACTTC.

This clonotype was counted only a few times. CDR3 residues: CATSLWASVNNQPQHF. Here the CDR3 DNA reads TGTGCCACCAGCCTATGGGCTTCGGTAAACAATCAGCCCCAGCATTTT. The chain uses TRBV15 and TRBJ1-5; D ambiguous. CDR3 length: 16 residues. V gave up 5 bases and J gave up 3 bases, with 17 bases separating them. Germline V CDR1 and CDR2: LNHNV, YYDKDF (reference sequence).

This clonotype was seen repeatedly, ten times or more. V gene TRBV29-1 combines with J gene TRBJ1-5; no firm D call. This CDR3 contains 12 residues. V lost 4 bases and J 3 bases, leaving 7 bases between the germline ends. Per the germline V gene, CDR1 is SQVTM and CDR2 is ANQGSEA. CDR3 in DNA: TGCAGCGTTGGGCATCTCAATCAGCCCCAGCATTTT. This encodes CSVGHLNQPQHF.

This clonotype was detected a few times. The chain is built from TRBV28 and TRBJ2-3; no clear D gene. Per the germline V gene, CDR1 is MDHEN and CDR2 is SYDVKM. The CDR3 loop spans 14 amino acids. The V end was cut by 2 bases, the J end by 2 bases, with 8 bases between. DNA of the CDR3: TGTGCCAGCAGTTTAATCTGGGCCACAGATACGCAGTATTTT. Translation gives CASSLIWATDTQYF.

This clonotype occurred once. The chain carries TRBV4-1 and TRBJ2-3, with 8 bases aligning to TRBD2. The CDR3 spans 15 residues. CDR1 and CDR2 (germline): MGHRA, YSYEKL. V shed 3 bases, J shed 5 bases, and the junction held 7 bases outside the gene matches. The CDR3 DNA reads TGCGCCAGCAGCCAGAGGACGGGAGGGCAAGATACGCAGTATTTT. Translating gives CASSQRTGGQDTQYF.

This clonotype has more than one count but fewer than ten. This chain connects TRBV18 to TRBJ1-2; D might be TRBD1 (5 bases). Germline values: CDR1 KGHSH, CDR2 LQKENI. Trimming left V 3 bases short and J 0 bases short, with 11 bases between. CDR3 size: 15 residues. CDR3 loop: CASSPNRLANYGYTF. CDR3 nucleotide sequence: TGTGCCAGCTCACCCAACAGGCTCGCTAACTATGGCTACACCTTC.

The V and J genes are TRBV20-1 and TRBJ1-6; 7 positions agree with TRBD1. The CDR3 spans 16 residues. Unmatched junction bases numbered 7, after V lost 0 bases and J lost 5 bases. Germline V CDR1 and CDR2: DFQATT, SNEGSKA (reference sequence). This CDR3 is CSARDPGTGDNSPLHF. The CDR3 nucleotides are TGCAGTGCTAGAGACCCCGGTACAGGGGATAATTCACCCCTCCACTTT.

This clonotype has a handful of counts. The V call is TRBV6-5, the J call TRBJ1-2; a weak D match, TRBD1 (5 bases). This CDR3 region has 18 residues. V lost 4 bases to trimming and J lost 4 bases, with 25 bases between them. Germline CDR1 reads MNHEY; CDR2 reads SVGAGI. Here the CDR3 reads CASSSSARETADFYGYTF. The CDR3 DNA reads as TGTGCCAGCAGTTCCTCGGCCAGAGAGACAGCGGACTTCTATGGCTACACCTTC.

The V and J genes are TRBV20-1 and TRBJ2-3; a weak D match, TRBD2 (5 bases). V lost 5 bases and J 3 bases, leaving 12 bases between the germline ends. CDR1 and CDR2 (germline): DFQATT, SNEGSKA (reference sequence). This CDR3 region has 13 residues. CDR3 nucleotides: TGCAGTGCTTCCCGGGGATATACAGATACGCAGTATTTT. This sequence encodes CSASRGYTDTQYF.

The chain links TRBV6-5 to TRBJ2-7; 9 nucleotides line up with TRBD1. Germline V lookup: CDR1 MNHEY, CDR2 SVGAGI. The CDR3 has 13 residues. The ends lost 2 bases at V and 6 bases at J; junction bases unmatched: 2. This CDR3 is CASSYRDRAEQYF. In nucleotides, the CDR3 is TGTGCCAGCAGTTACCGGGACAGGGCCGAGCAGTACTTC.

This clonotype was detected once. The chain uses TRBV6-1 and TRBJ1-1; 7 bases line up with TRBD1. V lost 0 bases to trimming and J lost 4 bases; unmatched junction nucleotides: 11. The V gene's germline CDR1 is MNHNS and CDR2 SASEGT. There are 17 residues in the CDR3. Here the CDR3 DNA reads TGTGCCAGCAGTGAAGCCCGGCCAGGGGGGAGGGTCACTGAAGCTTTCTTT. Its protein is CASSEARPGGRVTEAFF.

V usage is TRBV27 and J usage is TRBJ1-1; 10 positions agree with TRBD1. This CDR3 is 15 amino acids long. Trimming took 5 bases from V and 1 from J; bases not matched to a gene: 4. Germline assignment: CDR1 MNHEY and CDR2 SMNVEV (reference sequence). CDR3: CASSIWTGGNTEAFF. CDR3 DNA: TGTGCCAGCAGTATTTGGACAGGGGGGAACACTGAAGCTTTCTTT.

This rearrangement joins TRBV5-1 to TRBJ1-6, with 9 bases matching TRBD1. This CDR3 contains 15 residues. V lost 3 bases, J lost 6 bases, and 4 bases stayed unmatched. Germline-derived CDR1 and CDR2 are SGHRS and YFSETQ. CDR3 DNA: TGCGCCAGCAGCTCTGGACAGGGGATTAATTCACCCCTCCACTTT. As protein: CASSSGQGINSPLHF.

In its sample, this clonotype was seen a few times. The chain joins TRBV15 to TRBJ1-5; D unresolved. This CDR3 comprises 14 residues. V was trimmed by 5 bases and J by 2 bases, leaving 10 bases between them. CDR1 is LNHNV, CDR2 YYDKDF, per germline (reference sequence). DNA of the CDR3: TGTGCCACCAGCCTAACAAGAGGCAATCAGCCCCAGCATTTT. Its translation: CATSLTRGNQPQHF. Using reference TRBV15 and TRBJ1-5 for the parts outside the CDR3, the full variable domain is DAMVIQNPRYQVTQFGKPVTLSCSQTLNHNVMYWYQQKSSQAPKLLFHYYDKDFNNEADTPDNFQSRRPNTSFCFLDIRSPGLGDTAMYLCATSLTRGNQPQHFGDGTRLSIL.

This clonotype has just a few counts. The chain carries TRBV4-2 and TRBJ2-7; D is possibly TRBD2 (6 bases). CDR1 is LGHNA, CDR2 YNFKEQ, per germline. The CDR3 covers 17 residues. Trimming pared 3 bases from V and 7 bases from J, leaving 25 bases between. The CDR3 DNA is TGTGCCAGCAGCCAGTTTGGTGGGGACCGTACTCGGGGGGAGCAGTACTTC. Protein: CASSQFGGDRTRGEQYF.

V usage is TRBV2 and J usage is TRBJ2-1; D perhaps matches TRBD2 (5 bases). CDR3 size: 11 residues. Trimming stripped 8 bases from V and 5 bases from J, with 7 bases between. Per germline, CDR1 SNHLY and CDR2 FYNNEI. CDR3 protein: CASQTNNEQFF. The DNA for the CDR3 is TGTGCCAGCCAGACTAACAATGAGCAGTTCTTC.